Following are 28 T cell receptor beta chains from one sample sequenced in a study of shared clonotypes between healthy human individuals. Sequencing used immunoSEQ multiplex PCR; TCRdb keeps in-frame clones, though not all of them. The table records hundreds of thousands of clones, 70% to 80% of them present only once. The material sequenced was PBMCs. These receptors were taken from a woman aged 40 to 55 in good health. Some clones in this sample may be carry-over from other donors' samples.

V and J are TRBV6-5 and TRBJ2-7; 8 positions agree with TRBD1. Germline V lookup: CDR1 MNHEY, CDR2 SVGAGI. This CDR3 spans 14 amino acids. Trimming cost V 4 bases and J 2 bases; bases outside gene matches: 4. The CDR3 DNA reads as TGTGCCAGCAGTTCCGGGACAGGACCCTACGAGCAGTACTTC. As protein: CASSSGTGPYEQYF.

To note about this clone: This sequence is one base from a far larger clone and is likely a read error. This chain joins TRBV29-1 and TRBJ2-2; possible D gene TRBD2, 7 bases. The CDR3 contains 17 residues. From germline, CDR1 is SQVTM and CDR2 ANQGSEA. Trimming removed 5 bases at V and 0 bases at J, with 19 bases between. The CDR3 nucleotides are TGCAGCGTTATGGGGGGGGCTTTTCCTTCGAACACCGGGGAGCTGTTTTTT. Amino acid sequence: CSVMGGAFPSNTGELFF.

The chain is built from TRBV29-1 and TRBJ2-7; the match to TRBD1 covers 8 bases. There are 11 residues in the CDR3. Per the germline V gene, CDR1 is SQVTM and CDR2 is ANQGSEA. Trimming took 6 bases from V and 5 from J; bases not matched to a gene: 3. The CDR3 region is CSVLTGDEQYF. For the CDR3, the DNA is TGCAGCGTATTGACAGGGGACGAGCAGTACTTC.

To note about this clone: One base separates it from a far larger clone, so it is likely a read error. The chain has TRBV4-1 and TRBJ2-5, with D possibly being TRBD2 (6 bases). Trimming left V 4 bases short and J 5 bases short, with 20 bases between. Germline loops: CDR1 MGHRA, CDR2 YSYEKL. The CDR3 consists of 16 residues. The CDR3 region has the DNA TGCGCCAGCAGCCTCGGGCTTAGCAGGAGGGTGGAGACCCAGTACTTC. As protein: CASSLGLSRRVETQYF.

The chain combines TRBV19 with TRBJ1-2, with 7 bases lining up with TRBD1. This CDR3 has 13 amino acids. V was pared by 3 bases and J by 5 bases, with 3 bases of the junction left unmatched. Germline assignment: CDR1 LNHDA and CDR2 SQIVND (reference sequence). The CDR3 loop is CASSIDREYGYTF. As DNA, the CDR3 is TGTGCCAGTAGTATTGACAGGGAGTATGGCTACACCTTC.

This clone was counted only a few times. The rearrangement links TRBV18 to TRBJ1-5; D is possibly TRBD1 (6 bases). V was cut by 3 bases and J by 4 bases, with 13 bases left in between. CDR1 is KGHSH and CDR2 is LQKENI in the germline V gene. The CDR3 covers 15 residues. The CDR3 reads CASSPGRGGNQPQHF. CDR3 coding DNA: TGTGCCAGCTCACCGGGCAGGGGTGGGAATCAGCCCCAGCATTTT.

As to this clone: A read error is likely here: a far larger clone is one base away. Within the sample, other DNA sequences also encode this same CDR3. The chain uses TRBV30 and TRBJ1-1; the D gene is possibly TRBD1 (5 bases). This CDR3 region has 11 residues. Germline V gene sequence: CDR1 GTSNPN, CDR2 SVGIG (reference sequence). Trimming stripped 8 bases from V and 11 bases from J, with 18 bases between. CDR3 in DNA: TGTGCCAGGGGACCGGGACGTTTGGCTTTCTTT. As protein: CARGPGRLAFF.

With respect to this clone: Since no conserved phenylalanine or tryptophan closes the CDR3, a read error is the likely cause. The limits of the CDR3 on the DNA are not certain, so only TCRdb's listed CDR3 is given. CDR3 region: CAWICGAGVLV. J is TRBJ2-3 and V is TRBV30; TRBD1 reflects the table's D call only, with no check against the DNA. Germline assignment: CDR1 GTSNPN and CDR2 SVGIG (reference sequence). Termini included, the CDR3 measures 11 amino acids.

The chain links TRBV7-2 to TRBJ1-5; maybe TRBD1 (6 bases). The V gene's germline CDR1 is SGHTA and CDR2 FQGNSA. This CDR3 is built from 14 residues. V was cut by 5 bases and J by 3 bases, with 11 bases left in between. The CDR3 bases are TGTGCCAGCAGCCCACAGGGAAACAATCAGCCCCAGCATTTT. Translating gives CASSPQGNNQPQHF.

The chain uses TRBV6-5 and TRBJ2-7; possibly TRBD1 for D (7 bases). Between the trimmed V and J ends, which lost 1 base and 1 base, there was a span of 11 bases. Germline assignment: CDR1 MNHEY and CDR2 SVGAGI. CDR3 length: 15 amino acids. The CDR3 loop is CASSYWQGGSYEQYF. In DNA form, the CDR3 reads TGTGCCAGCAGTTACTGGCAGGGGGGTTCCTACGAGCAGTACTTC.

V usage is TRBV9 and J usage is TRBJ2-1; maybe TRBD2 (5 bases). Germline assignment: CDR1 SGDLS and CDR2 YYNGEE. V dropped 3 bases and J dropped 8 bases, with 9 bases sitting between them. This CDR3 contains 12 residues. DNA for the CDR3: TGTGCCAGCAGCGGAGGGTTCTATGAGCAGTTCTTC. As protein: CASSGGFYEQFF.

Points on this clone: A far larger clone is one base from this, pointing to a likely read error. The DNA is omitted, as the CDR3 cannot be located on it reliably, and the CDR3 follows TCRdb's listing. The same CDR3 also results from other DNA sequences found in this sample. V gene TRBV29-1 combines with J gene TRBJ1-2; TRBD1 was called by the table and not checked on the DNA. Germline CDR1 reads SQVTM; CDR2 reads ANQGSEA. The CDR3 sequence runs 11 residues, both termini included. CDR3 protein: CSESSNYGCTF.

To note about this clone: At the DNA level, this CDR3 is encoded by other sequences in the same sample as well. This rearrangement joins TRBV9 to TRBJ2-1; 8 bases agree with TRBD2. In germline, CDR1 is SGDLS, CDR2 YYNGEE. V trimming: 8 bases; J trimming: 3 bases; junction bases outside the gene matches: 10. The length of the CDR3 is 15 residues. The CDR3 sequence is CASSPQAGVYNEQFF. The CDR3 DNA reads TGTGCCAGTAGCCCCCAAGCGGGAGTCTACAATGAGCAGTTCTTC.

The chain is built from TRBV29-1 and TRBJ2-3; a possible D gene is TRBD2 (6 bases). CDR3 length: 14 residues. Per germline, CDR1 SQVTM and CDR2 ANQGSEA. The V and J ends lost 7 bases and 8 bases respectively, with 22 bases between them. The CDR3 bases are TGCAGCGCCGATGACGGGGAGGTAGTTCTTACGCAGTATTTT. As protein: CSADDGEVVLTQYF.

The CDR3 reads CASSTYTGELFF. The CDR3 region has the DNA TGTGCCAGCAGCACCTACACCGGGGAGCTGTTTTTT. The gene calls are TRBV13 and TRBJ2-2; D unresolved. Trimming removed 5 bases from V and 3 bases from J, with 4 bases in between. Germline CDR1 PRHDT, CDR2 FYEKMQ (reference sequence). This CDR3 contains 12 residues. The full variable domain, in which reference TRBV13 and TRBJ2-2 provide the parts outside the CDR3, is AAGVIQSPRHLIKEKRETATLKCYPIPRHDTVYWYQQGPGQDPQFLISFYEKMQSDKGSIPDRFSAQQFSDYHSELNMSSLELGDSALYFCASSTYTGELFFGEGSRLTVL.

This clone has a handful of counts. The chain joins TRBV4-3 to TRBJ1-2; no clear D. Between the trimmed V and J ends, which lost 0 bases and 7 bases, there was a span of 15 bases. Per the germline V gene, CDR1 is LGHNA and CDR2 is YSLEER. The CDR3 contains 15 residues. The CDR3 loop is CASSQDFNKAAGYTF. The CDR3 bases are TGCGCCAGCAGCCAAGATTTCAACAAGGCGGCTGGCTACACCTTC.

For this clone: A far larger clone is only one base removed, so a read error is likely. Since the CDR3 does not end with the conserved phenylalanine or tryptophan, this likely comes from a read error. V is TRBV5-1 and J is TRBJ1-1, with 7 bases identical to TRBD1. This CDR3 has 15 residues. Germline V lookup: CDR1 SGHRS, CDR2 YFSETQ. The trim removed 0 bases at V and 4 bases at J, leaving 6 bases unmatched. CDR3 in amino acids: CASSLASDRPTEAFS. In nucleotides, the CDR3 is TGCGCCAGCAGCTTGGCCTCGGACAGGCCCACTGAAGCTTTCTCT.

This clone was detected once. The V and J genes are TRBV27 and TRBJ1-2, with 10 bases aligning to TRBD1. Trimming at V came to 5 bases and at J to 5 bases, leaving 14 bases not matched to a gene. Looked up from germline, CDR1 is MNHEY and CDR2 is SMNVEV (reference sequence). The CDR3 runs to 17 residues. The CDR3 nucleotides read TGTGCCAGCAGTCCGGCAATGTTGGGACAGGGGCCGTATGGCTACACCTTC. Its translation: CASSPAMLGQGPYGYTF.

The chain carries TRBV5-1 and TRBJ2-7; 8 bases are shared with TRBD2. This CDR3 region has 16 residues. In germline, CDR1 is SGHRS, CDR2 YFSETQ. With 0 bases clipped from V and 6 bases from J, the junction kept 11 bases outside the gene matches. The CDR3 region is CASSLASGTRLFEQYF. Here the CDR3 DNA reads TGCGCCAGCAGCTTGGCTTCGGGGACTAGACTTTTCGAGCAGTACTTC.

CDR3 coding DNA: TGTGCCACCAGCAGAGATCTTGGGACAGGGATAAATCAGCCCCAGCATTTT. Its protein product is CATSRDLGTGINQPQHF. The gene calls are TRBV15 and TRBJ1-5; 9 bases align to TRBD1. Per the germline V gene, CDR1 is LNHNV and CDR2 is YYDKDF (reference sequence). Losses at the gene ends were 0 bases for V and 4 bases for J; bases not matched to a gene: 7. There are 17 residues in the CDR3.

The V gene is TRBV5-1, the J gene TRBJ1-1, with TRBD1 identical over 7 bases. CDR1 and CDR2 from the germline V gene are SGHRS and YFSETQ. The CDR3 contains 14 residues. J lost 12 bases, V lost 2 bases, and 13 bases had no gene match. The CDR3 region is CASSLRGQRSDSFF. CDR3 nucleotide sequence: TGCGCCAGCAGCTTACGGGGACAGCGCTCCGATTCTTTCTTT.

V gene TRBV9 combines with J gene TRBJ2-2, with 10 nucleotides matching TRBD2. The V segment lost 0 bases and the J segment 7 bases; nucleotides outside the gene matches: 3. The CDR3 runs 15 residues. Germline CDR1 SGDLS, CDR2 YYNGEE. The CDR3 region is CASSVGVAGGGELFF. CDR3 nucleotides: TGTGCCAGCAGCGTAGGAGTAGCGGGAGGCGGGGAGCTGTTTTTT.

The J gene is TRBJ1-4, the V gene TRBV4-2; 7 bases match TRBD1. The CDR3 length is 16 residues. V gave up 3 bases and J gave up 5 bases; unmatched junction bases: 9. CDR1 LGHNA and CDR2 YNFKEQ come from the germline V gene. Here the CDR3 reads CASSQLAGQSNEKLFF. The CDR3 bases are TGTGCCAGCAGCCAGCTCGCGGGACAGTCGAATGAAAAACTGTTTTTT.

The chain carries TRBV4-2 and TRBJ1-2; D is perhaps TRBD1 (5 bases). The ends were cut back, 8 bases at V and 2 bases at J, with 15 bases in the middle. Per the germline V gene, CDR1 is LGHNA and CDR2 is YNFKEQ. The CDR3 has 14 amino acids. For the CDR3, the DNA is TGTGCCAGCGCCCCGGGGCCGAGGAACTATGGCTACACCTTC. Translation gives CASAPGPRNYGYTF.

The J gene is TRBJ2-1, the V gene TRBV6-6; D is uncertain. This CDR3 is built from 11 residues. Trimming left V 6 bases short and J 5 bases short, with 5 bases between. Germline CDR1 reads MNHNY; CDR2 reads SVGAGI (reference sequence). CDR3 coding DNA: TGTGCCAGCAGCACAAACAATGAGCAGTTCTTC. It codes for CASSTNNEQFF.

This clone is a singleton in its sample. Since a far larger clone is one base different, this is likely a read error. Other nucleotide sequences in the sample specify the same CDR3. The chain couples TRBV7-2 to TRBJ1-5; D unclear. V lost 0 bases to trimming and J lost 6 bases, with 3 bases between them. CDR3 length equals 12 residues. Per the germline V gene, CDR1 is SGHTA and CDR2 is FQGNSA. CDR3 residues: CASSLASQPQHF. The CDR3 nucleotides read TGTGCCAGCAGCTTAGCTAGTCAGCCCCAGCATTTT.

This clone was seen once. A far larger clone lies a single base away; this is likely a read error. V usage is TRBV6-5 and J usage is TRBJ2-7; 12 bases align to TRBD2. The germline V gene encodes CDR1 MNHEY and CDR2 SVGAGI. The CDR3 contains 15 residues. The J segment lost 6 bases and the V segment lost 4 bases, leaving 7 bases of the junction unmatched. The chain's CDR3 is CASSSLAGGQGEQYF. Written as DNA, the CDR3 is TGTGCCAGCAGTTCCCTAGCGGGAGGGCAGGGCGAGCAGTACTTC.

This chain joins TRBV2 and TRBJ1-4; D possibly corresponds to TRBD1 (6 bases). With 4 bases removed from V and 4 bases from J, the gap between germline ends came to 10 bases. The CDR3 consists of 14 residues. Germline values: CDR1 SNHLY, CDR2 FYNNEI. CDR3: CASSADRHNEKLFF. DNA of the CDR3: TGTGCCAGCAGTGCGGACAGACATAATGAAAAACTGTTTTTT.